Sequencing of this T cell receptor (beta chain) was carried out in a study of cytomegalovirus exposure and HLA in healthy donors. Study-wide findings and caveats: In an earlier analysis, productive rearrangement rates for most beta V segments clustered near 90% or 30%. TCR beta V- and J-gene trimming, according to a later analysis, was linked to a missense DCLRE1C variant.

Note on this clone: Its cognate antigen is unknown.

60 Vbeta and 13 Jbeta primers were used in PCR. Generated by immunoSEQ multiplex PCR, the TCRdb table keeps only in-frame clones and is missing some. Among about 250,000 clones listed, about 88% were seen once. This clonotype was sampled from a girl aged 2-10 years in good health and CMV-seronegative. The sample consisted of PBMCs.

This CDR3 reads CAISAWEGASYNEQFF. The CDR3 DNA is TGTGCCATCAGTGCTTGGGAGGGAGCCTCCTACAATGAGCAGTTCTTC. The chain carries TRBV10-3 and TRBJ2-1, with 7 bases fitting TRBD2. There are 16 residues in the CDR3. The germline gives CDR1 ENHRY, CDR2 SYGVKD. Trimming cost V 4 bases and J 0 bases; bases outside gene matches: 6.